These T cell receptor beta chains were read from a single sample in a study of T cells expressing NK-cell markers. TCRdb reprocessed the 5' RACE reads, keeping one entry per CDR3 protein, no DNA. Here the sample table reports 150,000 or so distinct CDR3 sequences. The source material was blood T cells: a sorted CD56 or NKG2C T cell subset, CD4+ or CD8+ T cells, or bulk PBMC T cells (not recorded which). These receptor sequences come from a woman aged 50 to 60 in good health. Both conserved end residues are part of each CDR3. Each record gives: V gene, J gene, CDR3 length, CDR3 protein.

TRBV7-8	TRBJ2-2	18	CASSTSGTGAPGTGELFF
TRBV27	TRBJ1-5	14	CASRGLDYNQPQHF
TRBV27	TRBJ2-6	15	CASSQGVVGANVLTF
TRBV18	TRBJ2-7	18	CASSPSRGEREDPYEQYF
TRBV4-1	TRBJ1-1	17	CASSNRGQGAANTEAFF
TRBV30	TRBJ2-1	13	CAWTTSGHNEQFF
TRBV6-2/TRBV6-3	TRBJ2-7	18	CASSLLYPSGRTSYEQYF
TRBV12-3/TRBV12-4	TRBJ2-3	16	CASRGGSGAHTDTQYF
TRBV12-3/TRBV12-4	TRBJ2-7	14	CASSLHSRDYEQYF
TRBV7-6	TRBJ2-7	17	CASSPTSGRYSSYEQYF
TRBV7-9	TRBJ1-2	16	CASSLVIGQGDYGYTF
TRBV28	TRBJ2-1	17	CATQDPNLGSSYNEQFF
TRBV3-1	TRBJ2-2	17	CASSPPRAGMNTGELFF
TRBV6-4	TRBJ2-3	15	CASSLSGRGTDTQYF
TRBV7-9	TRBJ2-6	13	CASRAVGANVLTF
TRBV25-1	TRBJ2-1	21	CASSEETSGRATDLGADEQFF
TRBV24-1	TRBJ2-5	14	CATTQTGEEETQYF
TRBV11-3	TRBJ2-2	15	CASSTQASNTGELFF
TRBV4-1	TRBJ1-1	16	CASSHPHDGGNTEAFF
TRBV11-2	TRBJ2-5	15	CASSLEAGAGETQYF
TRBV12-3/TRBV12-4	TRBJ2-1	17	CASSLDEREVINNEQFF
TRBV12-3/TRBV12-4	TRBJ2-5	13	CASSLSGVKTQYF